The source of this TCR beta chain is a study of blood T cell repertoires in COVID-19. Study as a whole: Nucleic acid was either cDNA or gDNA, and it came from T cells, B-cell-depleted T cells, or PBMCs.

CDR1 and CDR2 (germline): SGHNT, YENEEA. The length of the CDR3 is 15 residues. V lost 8 bases, J lost 4 bases, and 11 bases stayed unmatched. Original analysis: How many nucleated cells were present was estimated from reference gene primer amplification. Sequencing used immunoSEQ multiplex PCR; TCRdb keeps in-frame clones, though not all of them. V and J calls and clone size are copied from that table; D and trimming were computed from the DNA. The sample includes about 350,000 clones, roughly 89% of them seen just once. The sequenced material came from peripheral blood. The source is a young woman who had recovered from COVID-19. This sequence joins TRBV11-3 and TRBJ2-1; 7 positions agree with TRBD1. The CDR3 region has the DNA TGTGCCAGCTGCTCCAATTCCAGGGGGTACAATGAGCAGTTCTTC. This encodes CASCSNSRGYNEQFF.